This is a list of T cell receptor beta chains from one sample in a study of cytomegalovirus exposure and HLA in healthy donors. Repertoires were generated with immunoSEQ multiplex PCR, while TCRdb's copy carries only in-frame clones and drops some. The sample lists approximately 140,000 clones, roughly three quarters seen once, with 3.1% in the top ten. Input material: PBMCs. The receptors stem from a female donor in good health and CMV-seronegative. Each CDR3 is given with its conserved first and last residue. A D gene is named only where the DNA matches it firmly. Only some rows state a clone size, as once, few, many or a class for expanded clones.

>TRBV9|.|.|TRBJ2-5
CASSPKGIQETQYF
TGTGCCAGCAGCCCCAAGGGGATCCAAGAGACCCAGTACTTC
>TRBV4-1|once|.|TRBJ2-1
CASSATGGSLSRGSYNEQFF
TGCGCCAGCAGCGCGACTGGTGGGAGTCTGAGTCGGGGCTCCTACAATGAGCAGTTCTTC
>TRBV7-2|.|.|TRBJ2-2
CASSYKRTGELFF
TGTGCCAGCAGCTACAAGAGGACCGGGGAGCTGTTTTTT
>TRBV4-3|.|TRBD2|TRBJ2-1
CASSQYTLSSGAYNEQFF
TGCGCCAGCAGCCAATATACTTTATCTAGCGGTGCCTACAATGAGCAGTTCTTC
>TRBV6-6|.|.|TRBJ1-3
CASRKGTSGNTIYF
TGTGCCAGCAGAAAAGGGACTTCTGGAAACACCATATATTTT
>TRBV7-8|.|TRBD2|TRBJ2-1
CASSLAFRLAGNNEQFF
TGTGCCAGCAGCTTAGCGTTCCGGCTAGCGGGGAACAATGAGCAGTTCTTC
>TRBV4-3|.|TRBD2|TRBJ2-7
CASSQARASGNYEQYF
TGCGCCAGCAGCCAAGCAAGGGCTAGCGGGAACTACGAGCAGTACTTC
>TRBV15|.|TRBD1|TRBJ1-1
CATSRDRGLPEAFF
TGTGCCACCAGCAGAGATAGGGGGCTACCTGAAGCTTTCTTT
>TRBV7-2|.|.|TRBJ1-5
CASSLRTGEPQHF
TGTGCCAGCAGCTTACGGACCGGGGAGCCCCAGCATTTT
>TRBV6-6|.|.|TRBJ2-5
CASSETKTQYF
TGTGCCAGCAGTGAAACTAAGACCCAGTACTTC
>TRBV4-3|.|TRBD2|TRBJ2-5
CASSQETGGGEETQYF
TGCGCCAGCAGCCAAGAAACGGGCGGGGGGGAAGAGACCCAGTACTTC
>TRBV28|.|.|TRBJ2-5
CASAGGGGEETQYF
TGTGCCAGCGCTGGGGGCGGGGGTGAAGAGACCCAGTACTTC
>TRBV6-5|.|.|TRBJ2-3
CASSPDRNTDTQYF
TGTGCCAGCAGTCCTGACAGGAACACAGATACGCAGTATTTT